These 17 T cell receptor beta chains were all obtained from the same sample, sequenced in a study of blood T cell repertoires in COVID-19 (dated by TCRdb to about 2020). The method was the immunoSEQ multiplex PCR assay. The clones in this table, taken by TCRdb from immuneACCESS, are in-frame only. Not every clone is retained; where verified, under half of the shortfall comes from an unresolved V gene, and the cause of the rest is unknown. This sample has tens of thousands of clones in its table, and 70% to 90% of those were observed once. The top ten clones comprise roughly 8% of the sample. Sequences were obtained from peripheral blood. The receptors stem from a man aged 25 to 40 with acute or convalescent COVID-19.

The genes are TRBV7-6 and TRBJ2-3; TRBD1 matches 7 bases. This CDR3 region has 16 residues. In germline, CDR1 is SGHVS, CDR2 FNYEAQ. V lost 5 bases, J lost 3 bases, and 11 bases stayed unmatched. CDR3 nucleotide sequence: TGTGCCAGCAGCGGGCGAAGCAGGGGGTCGACAGATACGCAGTATTTT. Amino acids: CASSGRSRGSTDTQYF. Full variable domain (outside the CDR3, taken from reference TRBV7-6 and TRBJ2-3): GAGVSQSPRYKVTKRGQDVALRCDPISGHVSLYWYRQALGQGPEFLTYFNYEAQQDKSGLPNDRFSAERPEGSISTLTIQRTEQRDSAMYRCASSGRSRGSTDTQYFGPGTRLTVL.

The chain joins TRBV10-2 to TRBJ1-4; tentative D call: TRBD1 (6 bases). The V end lost 11 bases, the J end lost 7 bases, and 17 bases lay between the germline ends. This CDR3 comprises 13 residues. The germline CDR1 and CDR2 sequences are WSHSY and SAAADI. CDR3: CASDGGGGEKLFF. DNA for the CDR3: TGCGCCTCCGACGGGGGGGGCGGTGAAAAACTGTTTTTT.

The chain joins TRBV29-1 to TRBJ2-3; 11 nucleotides agree with TRBD1. V lost 4 bases, J lost 5 bases, and 5 bases stayed unmatched. Per the germline V gene, CDR1 is SQVTM and CDR2 is ANQGSEA. The CDR3 is 14 residues long. The CDR3 coding sequence is TGCAGCGTTGGCCGGGGACAGGGGGGAGATACGCAGTATTTT. It encodes CSVGRGQGGDTQYF.

This clone was found once. The rearrangement uses TRBV5-1 and TRBJ2-7; D may be TRBD2 (5 bases). The germline V gene encodes CDR1 SGHRS and CDR2 YFSETQ. V was pared by 2 bases and J by 0 bases, with 6 bases between. The CDR3 length is 13 residues. This CDR3 is CASSFGNSYEQYF. The CDR3 DNA is TGCGCCAGCAGCTTCGGGAACTCCTACGAGCAGTACTTC.

This clone occurred once. The gene calls are TRBV5-6 and TRBJ2-7; D ambiguous. The germline CDR1 and CDR2 sequences are SGHDT and YYEEEE. CDR3 length: 11 amino acids. With 4 bases removed from V and 4 bases from J, the gap between germline ends came to 6 bases. The CDR3 DNA follows: TGTGCCAGCAGCACCAGTTACGAGCAGTACTTC. It specifies CASSTSYEQYF.

This clone was seen only a few times. The J gene is TRBJ1-1, the V gene TRBV29-1, with 10 bases that match TRBD1. This CDR3 region has 14 residues. CDR1 and CDR2 (germline): SQVTM, ANQGSEA. Losses at the gene ends were 6 bases for V and 2 bases for J; bases not matched to a gene: 6. The CDR3 protein is CSVDQTGGNTEAFF. CDR3 DNA sequence: TGCAGCGTAGACCAGACAGGGGGCAACACTGAAGCTTTCTTT.

The V call is TRBV7-8, the J call TRBJ2-5; D not certain. Per the germline V gene, CDR1 is SGHVS and CDR2 is FQNEAQ. The germline V and J ends were trimmed by 1 base and 5 bases, with 8 bases remaining between them. This CDR3 comprises 13 residues. The CDR3 sequence: CASSLGVWETQYF. Here the CDR3 DNA reads TGTGCCAGCAGCTTAGGAGTTTGGGAGACCCAGTACTTC. Full variable domain (remainder filled in from reference TRBV7-8 and TRBJ2-5): GAGVSQSPRYKVAKRGQDVALRCDPISGHVSLFWYQQALGQGPEFLTYFQNEAQLDKSGLPSDRFFAERPEGSVSTLKIQRTQQEDSAVYLCASSLGVWETQYFGPGTRLLVL.

This rearrangement joins TRBV7-2 to TRBJ2-1, with 10 bases identical to TRBD2. The CDR3 has 18 residues. Germline assignment: CDR1 SGHTA and CDR2 FQGNSA. J gave up 2 bases and V 7 bases, and 14 bases lay outside the gene matches. The CDR3 reads CASNPKGLAYPPYNEQFF. The CDR3, as DNA: TGTGCCAGCAACCCGAAGGGACTAGCGTACCCTCCCTACAATGAGCAGTTCTTC.

This clone was recorded a few times. This rearrangement joins TRBV4-1 to TRBJ2-7, with 8 bases matching TRBD1. With 5 bases clipped from V and 7 bases from J, the junction kept 4 bases outside the gene matches. This CDR3 has 12 residues. Germline CDR1 reads MGHRA; CDR2 reads YSYEKL. CDR3 region: CASSGQGSEQYF. The DNA for the CDR3 is TGCGCCAGCAGCGGACAGGGATCGGAGCAGTACTTC.

The gene calls are TRBV28 and TRBJ1-5; D is perhaps TRBD1 (5 bases). This CDR3 has 15 amino acids. Trimming removed 1 base from V and 7 bases from J, with 14 bases in between. The V gene's germline CDR1 is MDHEN and CDR2 SYDVKM. In nucleotides, the CDR3 is TGTGCCAGCAGTTTATACGCGGAGGGGTGGCAGCCCCAGCATTTT. Its translation: CASSLYAEGWQPQHF.

The gene calls are TRBV5-8 and TRBJ1-2; D not certain. The CDR3 sequence is 16 residues long. CDR1 and CDR2 (germline): SGHTS, YDEGEE. V shed 3 bases and J shed 1 base, with 16 bases lying between them. In DNA, the CDR3 is TGTGCCAGCAGCTCACCCCAATTCAGGTTTAACTATGGCTACACCTTC. Protein: CASSSPQFRFNYGYTF.

The chain uses TRBV28 and TRBJ1-4, with D maybe TRBD1 (5 bases). V lost 6 bases to trimming and J lost 11 bases, with 28 bases between them. Germline assignment: CDR1 MDHEN and CDR2 SYDVKM. The CDR3 spans 17 residues. CDR3 nucleotides: TGTGCCAGCAGATCGAGTGCTCCAGGGTATCAGTCGTGGAAACTGTTTTTT. Its translation is CASRSSAPGYQSWKLFF.

V gene TRBV27 combines with J gene TRBJ2-7; TRBD2 is a possible D gene (6 bases). Trimming took 4 bases from V and 2 from J, leaving 18 bases between them. The CDR3 is 16 amino acids. CDR1 and CDR2 (germline): MNHEY, SMNVEV (reference sequence). The CDR3 DNA reads TGTGCCAGCAGTTCCCTTGGTAGCGGCCTTACCTACGAGCAGTACTTC. Protein product: CASSSLGSGLTYEQYF.

The rearrangement uses TRBV6-5 and TRBJ1-1; D might be TRBD1 (5 bases). Looked up from germline, CDR1 is MNHEY and CDR2 is SVGAGI. Trimming took 8 bases from V and 4 from J, leaving 17 bases between them. The CDR3 has 14 amino acids. CDR3 DNA sequence: TGTGCCAGCCGGGACTGGCAGGGTGGCACTGAAGCTTTCTTT. Translation gives CASRDWQGGTEAFF.

This chain joins TRBV6-8 and TRBJ1-4; no firm D call. The V gene's germline CDR1 is MNHGY and CDR2 SAAAGT. The CDR3 loop spans 14 amino acids. The V end was cut by 6 bases, the J end by 3 bases, with 11 bases between. Here the CDR3 reads CASSWCGSNEKLFF. The CDR3 DNA reads TGTGCCAGCAGCTGGTGCGGGTCTAATGAAAAACTGTTTTTT.

V and J are TRBV4-1 and TRBJ2-7; 10 bases agree with TRBD2. Unmatched junction bases numbered 13, after V lost 0 bases and J lost 2 bases. CDR3 size: 19 residues. CDR1 and CDR2 (germline): MGHRA, YSYEKL. CDR3: CASSQDYGGGTSVAYEQYF. The CDR3 DNA is TGCGCCAGCAGCCAAGATTATGGCGGCGGGACTAGCGTGGCCTACGAGCAGTACTTC.

V usage is TRBV12-3 or TRBV12-4 and J usage is TRBJ1-1; a weak D match, TRBD1 (5 bases). V lost 6 bases and J 7 bases, leaving 12 bases between the germline ends. This CDR3 region has 12 residues. Here the CDR3 DNA reads TGTGCCAGCAGACCCCAGGGTAATGAAGCTTTCTTT. Protein sequence: CASRPQGNEAFF.